A single sample gave rise to the 3 T cell receptor beta chains below, sequenced in a study of low-dose radiotherapy and immunotherapy resistance in tumors. TRAV- and TRBV-specific primers were used for first-strand cDNA, which covered alpha and beta chains. TCR amplification ran approximately 22 PCR cycles using constant-region and V-primer adapter primers. TCRdb reanalysed the reads using MiXCR and keeps one entry per CDR3 protein. Altogether more than 50,000 distinct CDR3 sequences are present, 26% being singletons, with the ten largest covering approximately 7%. The time point is: before trial treatment. This specimen consisted of PBMCs, obtained before treatment. The receptors stem from a male donor with rectosigmoid adenocarcinoma.

This clonotype has ten or more counts. The CDR3 reads CASTLGQFEQPREQFF. The CDR3 DNA is TGTGCCAGCACCTTAGGACAATTTGAGCAGCCCCGCGAGCAGTTCTTC. The V call is TRBV6-2 or TRBV6-3, the J call TRBJ2-1, with D tentatively TRBD1 (5 bases). The V end was cut by 7 bases, the J end by 10 bases, with 26 bases between. This CDR3 region has 16 residues. CDR1 MNHEY and CDR2 SVGEGT come from the germline V gene.

About this clonotype: A far larger clone lies a single base away; this is likely a read error. The rearrangement uses TRBV5-6 and TRBJ2-7; possible D gene TRBD1, 6 bases. The J call may be incorrect, as the DNA end agrees better with TRBJ2-1. Germline CDR1 reads SGHDT; CDR2 reads YYEEEE. The CDR3 consists of 14 residues. CDR3 nucleotides: TGTGCCAGCAGCTCCGGGACACAGTGTCTGGGGCAGTTCTTC. It yields the protein CASSSGTQCLGQFF.

This clonotype was observed many times. This chain links TRBV4-1 with TRBJ1-2, with TRBD1 matching over 9 bases. The CDR3 runs to 14 residues. Germline assignment: CDR1 MGHRA and CDR2 YSYEKL. The V segment lost 6 bases and the J segment 4 bases; nucleotides outside the gene matches: 6. The CDR3 DNA reads as TGCGCCAGCAGGGGACAGGGAAGAAGCTATGGCTACACCTTC. It is translated as CASRGQGRSYGYTF.